The 26 T cell receptor beta chains in this list originate from one sample, sequenced in a study of breast tumors, draining lymph nodes, adjacent tissues. TCRdb itself ran the multiplex PCR reads through MiXCR, one entry per CDR3 protein. The sample carries 66,000 or so distinct CDR3 sequences, about 40% recorded once. The specimen sequenced was breast tumor tissue. Every receptor here comes from a female donor with breast cancer. Some clones in this sample may be carry-over from other donors' samples.

There are many counts of this clonotype. V gene TRBV7-9 combines with J gene TRBJ2-3; 14 nucleotides line up with TRBD2. Trimming at V came to 5 bases and at J to 7 bases, leaving 8 bases not matched to a gene. The CDR3 length is 16 residues. Germline V gene data show CDR1 as SEHNR and CDR2 as FQNEAQ (reference sequence). The CDR3 nucleotides read TGTGCCAGCAGCCCTAGACTAGCGGGAGGGCCCCATACGCAGTATTTT. Protein: CASSPRLAGGPHTQYF.

This clonotype was recorded many times. The gene calls are TRBV6-1 and TRBJ1-2; D gene ambiguous. V was shortened by 1 base and J by 7 bases, with 13 bases between the two germline ends. The CDR3 length is 14 residues. Germline V gene data show CDR1 as MNHNS and CDR2 as SASEGT. The CDR3 DNA follows: TGTGCCAGCAGTGAAGTGGGCAGTTCAGCTGGCTACACCTTC. Amino acids: CASSEVGSSAGYTF.

This clonotype was found many times. The gene calls are TRBV3-1 and TRBJ2-3; 8 bases are shared with TRBD1. Germline values: CDR1 LGHDT, CDR2 YNNKEL (reference sequence). V trimming: 0 bases; J trimming: 5 bases; junction bases outside the gene matches: 7. The CDR3 sequence is 16 residues long. CDR3 DNA sequence: TGTGCCAGCAGCCAAGATCCGGGACAGGTGGTAGATACGCAGTATTTT. Amino acids: CASSQDPGQVVDTQYF.

On this clonotype itself: One end of the junction is discordant with germline, which a read error may explain. This chain connects TRBV5-8 to TRBJ2-2; the match to TRBD2 covers 16 bases. The V gene's germline CDR1 is SGHTS and CDR2 YDEGEE. This CDR3 spans 14 amino acids. CDR3 nucleotides: TGTGCCAGCAGCCCGGGACTAGCGGGAGGGGGGCTGTTTTTT. It yields the protein CASSPGLAGGGLFF.

This chain joins TRBV10-3 and TRBJ1-6; TRBD1 aligns across 7 bases. This CDR3 contains 14 residues. Germline V gives CDR1 ENHRY, CDR2 SYGVKD. The junction had 7 bases not matched to a gene; V was cut back by 7 bases and J by 7 bases. CDR3 sequence: CAITPETGNSPLHF. The CDR3 DNA is TGTGCCATCACCCCCGAGACAGGGAATTCACCCCTCCACTTT.

This clonotype was picked up a small number of times. The CDR3 DNA is TGTGCCAGTAGTATAAGGGCGGGCGATACGCAGTATTTT. This translates into CASSIRAGDTQYF. The J gene is TRBJ2-3, the V gene TRBV19; D possibly corresponds to TRBD2 (5 bases). The CDR3 extends over 13 amino acids. The germline CDR1 and CDR2 sequences are LNHDA and SQIVND (reference sequence). The germline V and J ends were trimmed by 2 bases and 6 bases, with 9 bases remaining between them. The full variable domain, completed using reference TRBV19 and TRBJ2-3, is DGGITQSPKYLFRKEGQNVTLSCEQNLNHDAMYWYRQDPGQGLRLIYYSQIVNDFQKGDIAEGYSVSREKKESFPLTVTSAQKNPTAFYLCASSIRAGDTQYFGPGTRLTVL.

Turning to this clonotype: The DNA is omitted, as the CDR3 cannot be located on it reliably, and the CDR3 follows TCRdb's listing. V and J are TRBV7-2 and TRBJ1-3; TRBD1, the table's D call, lacks a check against the DNA. Per germline, CDR1 SGHTA and CDR2 FQGNSA. The CDR3 length equals 15 residues, ends included. This CDR3 is CASSPGVGSGNTMYF.

In this sample, this clonotype turned up many times. The V gene is TRBV7-8, the J gene TRBJ1-4, with a tentative D call TRBD1 (5 bases). The CDR3 sequence is 16 residues long. Germline V gene lookup returns CDR1 SGHVS and CDR2 FQNEAQ. V was clipped by 5 bases and J by 4 bases, with 17 bases between them. CDR3 in amino acids: CASSLRGGFGNEKLFF. The CDR3 nucleotides are TGTGCCAGCAGCCTCCGGGGGGGGTTTGGTAATGAAAAACTGTTTTTT.

This clonotype came up many times. V is TRBV6-2 or TRBV6-3 and J is TRBJ2-7, with D hard to call. Germline V gene sequence: CDR1 MNHEY, CDR2 SVGEGT. Trimming stripped 4 bases from V and 3 bases from J, with 7 bases between. The CDR3 is made up of 12 amino acids. CDR3 in amino acids: CASSWYGYEQYF. The CDR3 bases are TGTGCCAGCAGTTGGTACGGCTACGAGCAGTACTTC.

This clonotype was recorded a few times. The CDR3 region is CASSRVGGNLIGELFF. The DNA for the CDR3 is TGTGCCAGTAGTAGGGTGGGGGGCAATTTGATCGGGGAGCTGTTTTTT. This chain connects TRBV19 to TRBJ2-2, with D perhaps matching TRBD1 or TRBD2 (6 bases each). The V gene lost 4 bases and the J gene lost 7 bases, with 19 bases spanning the gap. The CDR3 spans 16 residues. Germline-derived CDR1 and CDR2 are LNHDA and SQIVND (reference sequence).

The chain links TRBV7-9 to TRBJ2-1, with TRBD2 matching 12 bases. V was clipped by 3 bases and J by 13 bases; unmatched bases: 4. The CDR3 extends over 13 amino acids. CDR1 and CDR2 from the germline V gene are SEHNR and FQNEAQ (reference sequence). The CDR3 spells CASSLPTSGSQFF. The CDR3 DNA reads TGTGCCAGCAGCTTGCCGACTAGCGGGAGCCAGTTCTTC.

The chain carries TRBV15 and TRBJ2-1; 12 bases map to TRBD2. The V and J ends lost 4 bases and 7 bases, in that order; junction bases with no gene match: 11. Germline CDR1 is LNHNV and CDR2 is YYDKDF (reference sequence). The CDR3 covers 17 residues. The CDR3 bases are TGTGCCACCAGCAACCCTAGCGGGAGGGCCCCACGAAATGAGCAGTTCTTC. Its protein product is CATSNPSGRAPRNEQFF.

There are many counts of this clonotype. Since a much larger clone is just one base distant, this may be a read error. The chain has TRBV6-6 and TRBJ1-4; maybe TRBD1 (6 bases). The CDR3 is made up of 15 amino acids. CDR1 and CDR2 (germline): MNHNY, SVGAGI (reference sequence). CDR3 residues: CASSHSAQGNEKLFF. As DNA, the CDR3 is TGTGCCAGCAGTCACTCAGCACAGGGTAATGAAAAACTGTTTTTT.

J is TRBJ1-6 and V is TRBV7-9; TRBD1 matches 7 bases. This CDR3 contains 16 residues. Germline assignment: CDR1 SEHNR and CDR2 FQNEAQ (reference sequence). The V segment lost 5 bases and the J segment 6 bases; nucleotides outside the gene matches: 10. CDR3 residues: CASSGGVTGVNSPLHF. In DNA, the CDR3 is TGTGCCAGCAGCGGGGGAGTAACAGGGGTTAATTCACCCCTCCACTTT.

This clonotype has a handful of counts. The rearrangement uses TRBV27 and TRBJ2-3; 7 positions agree with TRBD2. Trimming cost V 8 bases and J 0 bases; bases outside gene matches: 17. The germline V gene has CDR1 MNHEY and CDR2 SMNVEV (reference sequence). CDR3 length: 18 amino acids. As DNA, the CDR3 is TGTGCCAGCGCCCTAGGGGCGCTAGCGGTGACTAGCACAGATACGCAGTATTTT. This sequence encodes CASALGALAVTSTDTQYF.

About this clonotype: The conserved phenylalanine or tryptophan is not found at the CDR3 terminus, so this likely reflects a read error. The CDR3 nucleotides read TGTGCTAGTGGTACAGACAGGCGAGGAGAGACCCAGTACCTC. It codes for CASGTDRRGETQYL. V usage is TRBV12-5 and J usage is TRBJ2-5; the D gene is possibly TRBD1 (6 bases). The germline gives CDR1 LGHNT, CDR2 FRNRAP. The CDR3 runs 14 residues. Trimming cost V 5 bases and J 4 bases, with 14 bases left between them.

DNA for the CDR3: TGCAGTGCTGGACAAGCGGGTCAGCCCCAGCATTTT. Translating gives CSAGQAGQPQHF. The J gene is TRBJ1-5, the V gene TRBV20-1; possibly TRBD1 for D (5 bases). Germline CDR1 is DFQATT and CDR2 is SNEGSKA (reference sequence). CDR3 size: 12 residues. Trimming left V 5 bases short and J 6 bases short, with 11 bases between.

The sample holds many counts of this clonotype. This rearrangement joins TRBV5-8 to TRBJ2-2, with D maybe TRBD1 (6 bases). The CDR3 is 16 residues long. The germline V gene encodes CDR1 SGHTS and CDR2 YDEGEE. V gave up 0 bases and J gave up 3 bases, with 12 bases separating them. CDR3 loop: CASSLEQGSYTGELFF. For the CDR3, the DNA is TGTGCCAGCAGCTTGGAGCAGGGGTCCTACACCGGGGAGCTGTTTTTT.

V and J are TRBV20-1 and TRBJ1-2, with TRBD1 identical over 10 bases. V trimming: 5 bases; J trimming: 6 bases; junction bases outside the gene matches: 9. The CDR3 is 14 residues long. From germline, CDR1 is DFQATT and CDR2 SNEGSKA (reference sequence). CDR3: CSAAGTGAGNGYTF. DNA for the CDR3: TGCAGTGCTGCCGGGACAGGGGCCGGGAATGGCTACACCTTC.

Here the CDR3 reads CASSFTDGGTYEQYF. The CDR3 DNA sequence: TGTGCCAGCAGCTTCACCGACGGAGGAACCTACGAGCAGTACTTC. The chain combines TRBV11-2 with TRBJ2-7; D possibly corresponds to TRBD2 (5 bases). The CDR3 has 15 residues. Trimming stripped 3 bases from V and 2 bases from J, with 14 bases between. Germline CDR1 is SGHAT and CDR2 is FQNNGV.

In regard to this clonotype: A junction boundary mismatches the germline segment, possibly from a read error. This chain's CDR3 is CAASSLAGTGQETQYF. The CDR3 nucleotides are TGTGCCGCCAGCAGCTTGGCCGGGACAGGTCAAGAAACGCAGTATTTT. The V and J genes are TRBV24-1 and TRBJ2-3, with 8 positions matching TRBD1. In germline, CDR1 is KGHDR, CDR2 SFDVKD. The CDR3 totals 16 residues.

The rearrangement joins TRBV20-1 to TRBJ1-4, with 7 bases fitting TRBD1. J lost 7 bases, V lost 6 bases, and 11 bases had no gene match. In germline, CDR1 is DFQATT, CDR2 SNEGSKA (reference sequence). The CDR3 length is 14 residues. CDR3 nucleotide sequence: TGCAGTGCGGGACAGAACTATGGCATTGAAAAACTGTTTTTT. Translation: CSAGQNYGIEKLFF.

V gene TRBV29-1 combines with J gene TRBJ1-4; D is uncertain. CDR3 length equals 12 residues. Germline V gene lookup returns CDR1 SQVTM and CDR2 ANQGSEA. V lost 4 bases and J 8 bases, leaving 11 bases between the germline ends. CDR3 DNA sequence: TGCAGCGTTGGAACAGCGAGAGAAAAACTGTTTTTT. Translation gives CSVGTAREKLFF.

This rearrangement joins TRBV11-3 to TRBJ1-1, with 7 bases matching TRBD1. In germline, CDR1 is SGHNT, CDR2 YENEEA. Trimming removed 5 bases from V and 4 bases from J; junction bases left unmatched: 13. This CDR3 comprises 16 residues. CDR3 bases: TGTGCCAGCAGCCAACGTTACAGGGGACGGAGCACTGAAGCTTTCTTT. Protein product: CASSQRYRGRSTEAFF.

This clonotype was seen ten or more times. A much larger clone lies one base from this, so it may be a read error. CDR3 region: CSARVVSGYEQYF. CDR3 DNA sequence: TGCAGTGCTAGAGTGGTCTCTGGGTACGAGCAGTACTTC. The chain has TRBV20-1 and TRBJ2-7; the D is unclear. Looked up from germline, CDR1 is DFQATT and CDR2 is SNEGSKA (reference sequence). The V end lost 1 base, the J end lost 4 bases, and 11 bases lay between the germline ends. The CDR3 sequence is 13 residues long.

V usage is TRBV7-9 and J usage is TRBJ1-6; TRBD1 agrees at 7 bases. CDR3 length: 14 amino acids. J gave up 13 bases and V 7 bases, and 13 bases lay outside the gene matches. Germline V CDR1 and CDR2: SEHNR, FQNEAQ (reference sequence). In DNA, the CDR3 is TGTGCCAGCAATGACAGGGTCCTGTATCAGCCCCTCCACTTT. Its protein product is CASNDRVLYQPLHF.